The TCR beta chain described here comes from a study of read filtering for tumor transcriptome and immune sequencing. Study-wide results and caveats: Without single-read clonotypes, shared clonotype proportions correlated more between IR-seq and RNA-seq.

This clonotype was seen many times. The antigen remains undetermined. Looked up from germline, CDR1 is KGHSH and CDR2 is LQKENI. The CDR3 has 14 amino acids. Trimming cost V 1 base and J 2 bases; bases outside gene matches: 2. The library was built from around 380 ng RNA with molecular barcoded adaptors for alpha/delta and beta/gamma chains. TCRdb re-called the reads through MiXCR, storing one row per CDR3 protein. The data hold 50,000 or so distinct CDR3 sequences, with roughly 12% observed a single time. The chain links TRBV18 to TRBJ2-7; TRBD1 agrees at 7 bases. Sequencing was carried out using a population of CD138-negative cells sorted from bone marrow. This TCR came from a donor at least 40 years old with multiple myeloma. CDR3 in amino acids: CASSPRQGAYEQYF. The DNA of the CDR3 is TGTGCCAGCTCACCACGTCAGGGGGCCTACGAGCAGTACTTC. Variable domain in full (rest from reference TRBV18 and TRBJ2-7): NAGVMQNPRHLVRRRGQEARLRCSPMKGHSHVYWYRQLPEEGLKFMVYLQKENIIDESGMPKERFSAEFPKEGPSILRIQQVVRGDSAAYFCASSPRQGAYEQYFGPGTRLTVT.